This record concerns one T cell receptor beta chain sequence. The antigen is unknown. This record comes from a study of cytomegalovirus exposure and HLA in healthy donors. Points from the study as a whole: Across donors, most TCRs were seen rarely, yet some public ones were widespread. Altogether, some 170 TCR beta chains were recorded as cytomegalovirus-associated.

The CDR3 covers 15 residues. Trimming cost V 7 bases and J 1 base, with 14 bases left between them. Germline V gives CDR1 SNHLY, CDR2 FYNNEI. PCR amplification relied on 60 Vbeta primers (plus 13 Jbeta primers). Profiled with immunoSEQ multiplex PCR; TCRdb holds only in-frame clones, not every one. The sample gives 150,000 to 200,000 clones, approximately 80% of which show up once; less than 15% is in the top ten. The sequenced material came from PBMCs. The V call is TRBV2, the J call TRBJ1-5, with D perhaps TRBD1 (5 bases). The receptor comes from a woman between 45 and 65 years old in good health and CMV-seronegative. The CDR3 reads CASTDGGTSNQPQHF. The CDR3 DNA sequence: TGTGCCAGCACGGATGGGGGGACGAGCAATCAGCCCCAGCATTTT.